The 32 T cell receptor beta chains in this list originate from one sample, sequenced in a study of T cells in Graves' hyperthyroidism and ophthalmopathy. Amplification targeted TCR beta CDR3 regions from RNA transcripts. Carried out on the TCR CDR3, a first-round RT-PCR used the HTBI primer set. TCRdb re-called the multiplex PCR reads with MiXCR, one entry per CDR3 protein. Here the sample spans hundreds of thousands of distinct CDR3 sequences, 13% to 15% being singletons. The sequenced sample was blood. The receptors derive from a young woman with Graves' hyperthyroidism.

In this sample, this clonotype turned up many times. CDR3 bases: TGTGCCAGCAGCCCCACCGGGACTAGGCAGTTCTTC. Protein sequence: CASSPTGTRQFF. The chain has TRBV11-2 and TRBJ2-1, with 8 bases matching TRBD2. The CDR3 totals 12 residues. Unmatched junction bases numbered 6, after V lost 5 bases and J lost 12 bases. CDR1 and CDR2 (germline): SGHAT, FQNNGV.

This clonotype was found a few times. The CDR3 region is CASSQDPGANEQYF. As DNA, the CDR3 is TGTGCCAGCAGCCAAGATCCAGGGGCCAACGAGCAGTACTTC. V gene TRBV4-2 combines with J gene TRBJ2-7, with D possibly being TRBD1 (6 bases). Germline loops: CDR1 LGHNA, CDR2 YNFKEQ. V lost 0 bases to trimming and J lost 5 bases, with 11 bases between them. The CDR3 covers 14 residues.

A word on this clonotype: Given the absence of the conserved phenylalanine or tryptophan at the CDR3 end, a read error is likely. This rearrangement joins TRBV5-6 to TRBJ2-2; D uncertain. Per the germline V gene, CDR1 is SGHDT and CDR2 is YYEEEE. Trimming cost V 0 bases and J 1 base, with 13 bases left between them. The CDR3 is made up of 17 amino acids. CDR3 DNA sequence: TGTGCCAGCAGCTTGGATTTTGTATGGGGGAACACCGGGGAGCTGTTTTTA. As protein: CASSLDFVWGNTGELFL.

CDR3 DNA sequence: TGTGCCAGCTCACGACTCAAGGGCTCCAATCCTAGCACAGATACGCAGTATTTT. This translates into CASSRLKGSNPSTDTQYF. The chain has TRBV18 and TRBJ2-3; D not resolved. CDR3 length: 18 amino acids. V lost 4 bases and J lost 0, with 20 bases in between. Germline lookup yields CDR1 KGHSH and CDR2 LQKENI.

The V and J genes are TRBV7-8 and TRBJ2-7; a possible D gene is TRBD2 (6 bases). The CDR3 consists of 15 residues. Germline V gene data show CDR1 as SGHVS and CDR2 as FQNEAQ. V was cut by 5 bases and J by 3 bases, with 17 bases left in between. CDR3 coding DNA: TGTGCCAGCAGCCAAGGAGGGGAAGCCGTCTACGAGCAGTACTTC. Protein: CASSQGGEAVYEQYF. The entire variable domain, with the rest obtained from reference TRBV7-8 and TRBJ2-7, is as follows: GAGVSQSPRYKVAKRGQDVALRCDPISGHVSLFWYQQALGQGPEFLTYFQNEAQLDKSGLPSDRFFAERPEGSVSTLKIQRTQQEDSAVYLCASSQGGEAVYEQYFGPGTRLTVT.

The chain combines TRBV29-1 with TRBJ2-7; D is tentatively TRBD1 or TRBD2 (5 bases each). The CDR3 loop spans 14 amino acids. Germline V gives CDR1 SQVTM, CDR2 ANQGSEA. V lost 1 base and J lost 2, with 12 bases in between. CDR3 residues: CSVEVLGRTYEQYF. DNA of the CDR3: TGCAGCGTTGAAGTACTGGGACGGACCTACGAGCAGTACTTC.

This clonotype came up many times. This sequence joins TRBV28 and TRBJ2-5; D remains ambiguous. The V end was cut by 5 bases, the J end by 3 bases, with 7 bases between. The CDR3 extends over 12 amino acids. Per germline, CDR1 MDHEN and CDR2 SYDVKM. CDR3 coding DNA: TGTGCCAGCAGTAGTTATGAAGAGACCCAGTACTTC. Its translation: CASSSYEETQYF.

This clonotype was counted between two and nine times. The chain has TRBV6-1 and TRBJ2-3; 8 bases are a match to TRBD2. This CDR3 has 15 amino acids. From germline, CDR1 is MNHNS and CDR2 SASEGT. The junction had 7 bases not matched to a gene; V was cut back by 4 bases and J by 4 bases. The CDR3 nucleotides are TGTGCCAGCAGTGCGGGAGGGTGGGCACCAGATACGCAGTATTTT. The encoded protein is CASSAGGWAPDTQYF.

This chain links TRBV28 with TRBJ1-5, with D possibly being TRBD1 (6 bases). Between the trimmed V and J ends, which lost 3 bases and 3 bases, there was a span of 21 bases. The CDR3 spans 18 residues. Germline CDR1 and CDR2: MDHEN and SYDVKM. The CDR3 reads CASSLGMRGYGDNQPQHF. The CDR3 DNA reads as TGTGCCAGCAGTTTGGGCATGAGGGGGTATGGGGACAATCAGCCCCAGCATTTT. The full variable domain, its missing parts supplied by reference TRBV28 and TRBJ1-5, is DVKVTQSSRYLVKRTGEKVFLECVQDMDHENMFWYRQDPGLGLRLIYFSYDVKMKEKGDIPEGYSVSREKKERFSLILESASTNQTSMYLCASSLGMRGYGDNQPQHFGDGTRLSIL.

This clonotype was recorded at least ten times. V and J are TRBV28 and TRBJ2-1, with D unclear. Germline CDR1 is MDHEN and CDR2 is SYDVKM. V was pared by 7 bases and J by 3 bases, with 16 bases between. The CDR3 is 15 residues long. The CDR3 sequence is CASTIEVASYNEQFF. In nucleotides, the CDR3 is TGTGCCAGCACTATAGAGGTAGCTAGCTACAATGAGCAGTTCTTC.

The sample holds many counts of this clonotype. The J gene is TRBJ2-5, the V gene TRBV11-2; 8 bases are shared with TRBD2. The germline CDR1 and CDR2 sequences are SGHAT and FQNNGV. The CDR3 is 17 amino acids. V was clipped by 0 bases and J by 5 bases; unmatched bases: 11. DNA of the CDR3: TGTGCCAGCAGCTTAGATCCCCGGGAGGGCCTTTCGGAGACCCAGTACTTC. Translating gives CASSLDPREGLSETQYF.

In this sample, this clonotype turned up a few times. This chain links TRBV6-2 or TRBV6-3 with TRBJ2-1, with D perhaps TRBD2 (6 bases). This CDR3 contains 16 residues. Germline V gene data show CDR1 as MNHEY and CDR2 as SVGEGT. Trimming took 5 bases from V and 8 from J, leaving 22 bases between them. CDR3 sequence reads: CASSRLPGLAGDEQFF. CDR3 DNA: TGTGCCAGCAGTCGTCTTCCGGGACTCGCTGGCGATGAGCAGTTCTTC.

There are many counts of this clonotype. J is TRBJ2-7 and V is TRBV28; either TRBD1 or TRBD2 may supply D (5 bases each). The CDR3 totals 12 residues. With 8 bases removed from V and 5 bases from J, the gap between germline ends came to 13 bases. The germline V gene has CDR1 MDHEN and CDR2 SYDVKM. For the CDR3, the DNA is TGTGCCAGCTTAAGGGGAGCCGACGAGCAGTACTTC. This encodes CASLRGADEQYF.

This clonotype came up many times. The rearrangement uses TRBV6-2 or TRBV6-3 and TRBJ2-1; 7 nucleotides line up with TRBD2. Germline loops: CDR1 MNHEY, CDR2 SVGEGT. The CDR3 has 14 amino acids. Losses at the gene ends were 7 bases for V and 0 bases for J; bases not matched to a gene: 3. This CDR3 reads CASTRGDSYNEQFF. Here the CDR3 DNA reads TGTGCCAGCACCCGGGGGGACTCCTACAATGAGCAGTTCTTC.

This clonotype has at least ten counts. The chain couples TRBV7-8 to TRBJ2-7, with D perhaps TRBD2 (6 bases). Trimming removed 5 bases from V and 2 bases from J, with 16 bases in between. Germline loops: CDR1 SGHVS, CDR2 FQNEAQ. This CDR3 is 15 amino acids long. DNA for the CDR3: TGTGCCAGCAGCCCCTCCCGGAGCGGGCCCTACGAGCAGTACTTC. Its translation: CASSPSRSGPYEQYF.

With regard to this clonotype: A much bigger clone sits one base away, suggesting this may be a read error. The V call is TRBV12-3 or TRBV12-4, the J call TRBJ2-5; the match to TRBD1 covers 7 bases. The CDR3 runs 14 residues. With 7 bases clipped from V and 5 bases from J, the junction kept 10 bases outside the gene matches. CDR3 residues: CASTRDSLGETQYF. CDR3 DNA sequence: TGTGCCAGCACCCGGGACAGTCTTGGGGAGACCCAGTACTTC.

V usage is TRBV13 and J usage is TRBJ2-5; 9 bases agree with TRBD1. V trimming: 2 bases; J trimming: 9 bases; junction bases outside the gene matches: 10. This CDR3 contains 15 residues. The germline gives CDR1 PRHDT, CDR2 FYEKMQ (reference sequence). CDR3 in amino acids: CASSLTLDRGEAQYF. CDR3 nucleotide sequence: TGTGCCAGCAGCTTAACCCTAGACAGGGGGGAGGCCCAGTACTTC.

This rearrangement joins TRBV20-1 to TRBJ2-5; D is unresolved. The CDR3 has 14 residues. Germline V gene lookup returns CDR1 DFQATT and CDR2 SNEGSKA (reference sequence). V was shortened by 1 base and J by 2 bases, with 11 bases between the two germline ends. Here the CDR3 reads CSARGWSQQETQYF. CDR3 nucleotides: TGCAGTGCTAGAGGTTGGTCGCAACAAGAGACCCAGTACTTC.

This clonotype came up a few times. This chain connects TRBV9 to TRBJ2-2; D is possibly TRBD1 (5 bases). This CDR3 region has 16 residues. Germline V CDR1 and CDR2: SGDLS, YYNGEE. V was trimmed by 0 bases and J by 0 bases, leaving 9 bases between them. The CDR3 DNA reads TGTGCCAGCAGCGTAGGGTGGGGCTCGAACACCGGGGAGCTGTTTTTT. Protein product: CASSVGWGSNTGELFF.

The rearrangement uses TRBV9 and TRBJ2-1; D call uncertain. The V and J ends lost 0 bases and 5 bases respectively, with 9 bases between them. CDR3 size: 14 residues. Germline loops: CDR1 SGDLS, CDR2 YYNGEE. The CDR3 nucleotides read TGTGCCAGCAGCGTAGGGCAACGGGACAATGAGCAGTTCTTC. Its protein product is CASSVGQRDNEQFF.

This clonotype was recorded at least ten times. The CDR3: CASKERSNTGELFF. In DNA form, the CDR3 reads TGTGCCAGCAAAGAGCGGTCGAACACCGGGGAGCTGTTTTTT. The V gene is TRBV2, the J gene TRBJ2-2; maybe TRBD2 (5 bases). V lost 7 bases to trimming and J lost 0 bases, with 9 bases between them. The CDR3 totals 14 residues. CDR1 SNHLY and CDR2 FYNNEI come from the germline V gene.

CDR3 protein: CASRPAGEGYGYTF. DNA for the CDR3: TGTGCCAGCAGACCCGCCGGGGAGGGATATGGCTACACCTTC. V is TRBV3-1 and J is TRBJ1-2; D unclear. The germline CDR1 and CDR2 sequences are LGHDT and YNNKEL (reference sequence). The V end lost 6 bases, the J end lost 5 bases, and 16 bases lay between the germline ends. The CDR3 is 14 residues long.

This clonotype was picked up many times. The chain employs TRBV5-1 and TRBJ1-1; D is perhaps TRBD1 (5 bases). The CDR3 is 14 amino acids. CDR1 SGHRS and CDR2 YFSETQ come from the germline V gene. Trimming left V 2 bases short and J 3 bases short, with 11 bases between. The CDR3 sequence: CASSFGLRDTEAFF. Here the CDR3 DNA reads TGCGCCAGCAGCTTCGGCCTCAGGGACACTGAAGCTTTCTTT.

This clonotype appeared many times. The genes are TRBV27 and TRBJ2-7, with D tentatively TRBD1 (5 bases). The CDR3 is 15 residues long. V lost 8 bases to trimming and J lost 2 bases, with 19 bases between them. Germline V gene lookup returns CDR1 MNHEY and CDR2 SMNVEV (reference sequence). The CDR3 nucleotides read TGTGCCAGCTGGGGCCTTGAACAGGCGACCTACGAGCAGTACTTC. It encodes CASWGLEQATYEQYF.

This clonotype came up a few times. Since a much larger clone is just one base distant, this may be a read error. The genes are TRBV18 and TRBJ1-2; a weak D match, TRBD1 (5 bases). Germline CDR1 KGHSH, CDR2 LQKENI. The V end was cut by 6 bases, the J end by 4 bases, with 15 bases between. This CDR3 is built from 14 residues. The CDR3 here is CASSPGGIVYGYTF. DNA of the CDR3: TGTGCCAGCTCCCCCGGGGGGATCGTCTATGGCTACACCTTC.

This chain uses TRBV27 with TRBJ2-1, with 9 positions matching TRBD1. The CDR3 contains 15 residues. The J segment lost 14 bases and the V segment lost 0 bases, leaving 11 bases of the junction unmatched. The germline CDR1 and CDR2 sequences are MNHEY and SMNVEV (reference sequence). CDR3 sequence: CASSLSRDRAVSEFF. The CDR3 bases are TGTGCCAGCAGTTTATCTCGGGACAGGGCGGTTTCAGAGTTCTTC.

The chain joins TRBV10-3 to TRBJ1-1; D call uncertain. The germline V and J ends were trimmed by 2 bases and 6 bases, with 7 bases remaining between them. The CDR3 has 12 amino acids. Germline CDR1 is ENHRY and CDR2 is SYGVKD. The DNA of the CDR3 is TGTGCCATCAGTGAGGTTTCGGCTGAAGCTTTCTTT. Translating it yields CAISEVSAEAFF.

The chain employs TRBV7-9 and TRBJ1-1; 7 bases align to TRBD1. CDR3 length equals 15 residues. Germline V gene sequence: CDR1 SEHNR, CDR2 FQNEAQ (reference sequence). Unmatched junction bases numbered 6, after V lost 4 bases and J lost 1 base. Written as DNA, the CDR3 is TGTGCCAGCAGCTCCTACGACAGGGAGAACACTGAAGCTTTCTTT. It encodes CASSSYDRENTEAFF.

V and J are TRBV7-9 and TRBJ2-3; the match to TRBD1 covers 10 bases. The CDR3 extends over 14 amino acids. Germline trimming cut 6 bases from V and 2 bases from J; bases unmatched to any gene: 2. Germline loops: CDR1 SEHNR, CDR2 FQNEAQ (reference sequence). This chain's CDR3 is CASRRQGATDTQYF. CDR3 sequence (DNA): TGTGCCAGCAGACGACAGGGGGCCACAGATACGCAGTATTTT.

This clonotype was detected ten times or more. The chain combines TRBV20-1 with TRBJ2-7; D may be TRBD1 or TRBD2 (5 bases each). Germline V gene sequence: CDR1 DFQATT, CDR2 SNEGSKA (reference sequence). V gave up 3 bases and J gave up 0 bases, with 6 bases separating them. CDR3 size: 12 residues. CDR3 nucleotides: TGCAGTGCTAGGGGGGTCTCCTACGAGCAGTACTTC. It translates to CSARGVSYEQYF.

This clonotype was counted many times. The chain couples TRBV15 to TRBJ1-2; TRBD1 agrees at 11 bases. Unmatched junction bases numbered 10, after V lost 2 bases and J lost 2 bases. Germline lookup yields CDR1 LNHNV and CDR2 YYDKDF (reference sequence). The length of the CDR3 is 18 residues. CDR3 amino acids: CATSRPRPGQGANYGYTF. In DNA form, the CDR3 reads TGTGCCACCAGCAGACCCCGCCCAGGACAGGGGGCGAACTATGGCTACACCTTC.

This clonotype was counted ten times or more. V and J are TRBV2 and TRBJ2-7; maybe TRBD2 (5 bases). Germline V gene lookup returns CDR1 SNHLY and CDR2 FYNNEI. The CDR3 covers 17 residues. V gave up 0 bases and J gave up 7 bases, with 22 bases separating them. CDR3 in amino acids: CASSEALRGALYSEQYF. CDR3 nucleotides: TGTGCCAGCAGTGAAGCGCTTCGGGGAGCTCTCTATTCGGAGCAGTACTTC.